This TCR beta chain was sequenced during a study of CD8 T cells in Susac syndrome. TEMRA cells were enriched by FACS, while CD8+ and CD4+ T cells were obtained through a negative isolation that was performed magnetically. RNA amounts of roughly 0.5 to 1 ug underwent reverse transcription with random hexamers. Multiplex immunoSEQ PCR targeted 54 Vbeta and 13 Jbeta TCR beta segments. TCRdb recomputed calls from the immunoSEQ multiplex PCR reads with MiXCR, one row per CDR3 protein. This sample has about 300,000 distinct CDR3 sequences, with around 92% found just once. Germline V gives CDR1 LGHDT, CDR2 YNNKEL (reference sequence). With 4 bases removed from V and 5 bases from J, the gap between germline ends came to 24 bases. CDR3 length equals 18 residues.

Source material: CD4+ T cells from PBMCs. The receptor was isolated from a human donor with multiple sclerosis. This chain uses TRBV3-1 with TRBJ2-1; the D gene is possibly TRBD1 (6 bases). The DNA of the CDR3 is TGTGCCAGCAGCCCCAGATGGGGGCGAGAATGGTTGGACAATGAGCAGTTCTTC. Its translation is CASSPRWGREWLDNEQFF.